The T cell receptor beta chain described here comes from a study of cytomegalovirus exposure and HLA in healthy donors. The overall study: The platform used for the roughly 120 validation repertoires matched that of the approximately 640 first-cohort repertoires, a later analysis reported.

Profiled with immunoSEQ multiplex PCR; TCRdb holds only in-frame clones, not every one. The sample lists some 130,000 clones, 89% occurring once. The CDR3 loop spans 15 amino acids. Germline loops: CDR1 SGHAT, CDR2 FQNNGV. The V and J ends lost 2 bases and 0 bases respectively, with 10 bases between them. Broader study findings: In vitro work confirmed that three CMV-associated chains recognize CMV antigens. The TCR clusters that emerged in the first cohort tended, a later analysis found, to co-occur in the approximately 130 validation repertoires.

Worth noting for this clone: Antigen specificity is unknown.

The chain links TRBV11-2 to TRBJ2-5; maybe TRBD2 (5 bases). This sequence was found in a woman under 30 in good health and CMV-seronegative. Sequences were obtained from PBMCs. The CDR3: CASSLTMEDQETQYF. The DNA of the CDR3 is TGTGCCAGCAGCTTAACGATGGAGGACCAAGAGACCCAGTACTTC.